This note documents a single TCR beta chain sequence. Its antigen is unknown. These data belong to a study of cytomegalovirus exposure and HLA in healthy donors. Points from the study as a whole: In an earlier analysis, most TCR beta V segments were productive about 87% or about 30% of the time. For most subjects, TCR beta sequences were reported to predict HLA-A and HLA-B alleles with accuracy.

The PCR contained 60 Vbeta and 13 Jbeta primers. Original processing methods: Per a later analysis, the number of unique TCR beta chains was approximately 80 million, of which 9 million to 12 million were shared. Data came from immunoSEQ multiplex PCR; TCRdb stores just in-frame clones and leaves some out. That table furnishes V, J and clone size, whereas the DNA furnished D and trimming. Among 110,000 to 150,000 clones listed, almost 85% were seen once. Specimen: PBMCs. The clonotype originates from a woman between 55 and 75 years old in good health and CMV-seropositive.

This CDR3 reads CASSRPPGQGMNYGYTF. The CDR3 region has the DNA TGTGCCAGCAGTCGTCCTCCGGGACAGGGGATGAACTATGGCTACACCTTC. The chain joins TRBV28 to TRBJ1-2; 10 positions agree with TRBD1. Germline-derived CDR1 and CDR2 are MDHEN and SYDVKM. V was pared by 5 bases and J by 2 bases, with 11 bases of the junction left unmatched. This CDR3 has 17 residues.